Listed below are T cell receptor beta chains from one sample, sequenced in a study of immune cell composition in non-small cell lung cancer. Libraries were prepared by immunoSEQ multiplex PCR; TCRdb keeps only in-frame clonotypes and omits some of them. The repertoire has 3,000 to 3,500 clones, over 60% of them found once; the top ten carry about 4%. The sequenced sample consisted of lung tumor tissue. These receptors originate from a human donor with non-small cell lung cancer. The CDR3 runs from the conserved cysteine through the conserved F or W. A D gene is named only where the DNA matches it firmly. Size is omitted from some rows. Given values are once, few, many or a class for expanded clones.

cdr3_nt | cdr3_aa | j_call | clone_size | d_call | v_call
TGCAGTGCTAGACCGGCAGATACGCAGTATTTT | CSARPADTQYF | TRBJ2-3 | - | - | TRBV20-1
TGTGCCAGCAGCTTAGAATTCCCAGGGGCTAACTATGGCTACACCTTC | CASSLEFPGANYGYTF | TRBJ1-2 | - | - | TRBV7-8
TGTGCCAGCAGCTTAGTGGGCCTGGGGGCAGAGACCCAGTACTTC | CASSLVGLGAETQYF | TRBJ2-5 | - | - | TRBV7-2
TGTGCCAGCAGCTTCGGAGGGTACAGCGGGGAGCTGTTTTTT | CASSFGGYSGELFF | TRBJ2-2 | - | - | TRBV11-2
TGTGCCAGCAGACCCACTGGAGCGGGGGAAAACATTCAGTACTTC | CASRPTGAGENIQYF | TRBJ2-4 | - | TRBD2 | TRBV6-6
TGTGCCACTAAGACCGGAGTGAACACTGAAGCTTTCTTT | CATKTGVNTEAFF | TRBJ1-1 | - | - | TRBV25-1
TGTGCCAGCCGACGAGGGGGCCCCTGGGAGCAGTACTTC | CASRRGGPWEQYF | TRBJ2-7 | - | TRBD1 | TRBV6-5
TGTGCCAGCAGCTTAAGTGGGACAGGGCACAATGAGCAGTTCTTC | CASSLSGTGHNEQFF | TRBJ2-1 | - | TRBD1 | TRBV11-3
TGCGCCAGCAGCTTGGCCTCTAGTGGAAACACCATATATTTT | CASSLASSGNTIYF | TRBJ1-3 | - | - | TRBV5-1
TGTGCCAGCAGCCGGGGGAGGTATGAGCAGTTCTTC | CASSRGRYEQFF | TRBJ2-1 | - | - | TRBV6-5
TGCGCCAGCAGCTTAACCGGGACAGCCTACGAGCAGTACTTC | CASSLTGTAYEQYF | TRBJ2-7 | - | TRBD1 | TRBV4-3
TGCGCCAGCAGCTTGGCCGGGACAGGACTAAACACTGAAGCTTTCTTT | CASSLAGTGLNTEAFF | TRBJ1-1 | - | TRBD1 | TRBV5-1
TGTGCCAGCAGCCATACTGGGGGACAGGGATCCCTACATGAGCAGTTCTTC | CASSHTGGQGSLHEQFF | TRBJ2-1 | - | TRBD1 | TRBV7-9
TGCGCCAGCAGCCAAGTAATACGGTCCGAAAAACTGTTTTTT | CASSQVIRSEKLFF | TRBJ1-4 | - | - | TRBV4-3
TGTGCCAGCAGTTACTCGAGCGCAGATACGCAGTATTTT | CASSYSSADTQYF | TRBJ2-3 | - | - | TRBV6-6
TGTGCCAGCGCCCCCCGGGCCGGAGGAACTGAAGCTTTCTTT | CASAPRAGGTEAFF | TRBJ1-1 | - | - | TRBV7-3
TGTGCCAGCGGTAACCCGGGACTTAACTATGGCTACACCTTC | CASGNPGLNYGYTF | TRBJ1-2 | - | - | TRBV11-1
TGCGCCAGCAGCCAAGCGAGCGGAGAAATTATAATACGCACAGATACGCAGTATTTT | CASSQASGEIIIRTDTQYF | TRBJ2-3 | few | - | TRBV4-1
TGTGCCAGCAGCTTCCGTGTCGGGGTTAGTAACAATGAGCAGTTCTTC | CASSFRVGVSNNEQFF | TRBJ2-1 | - | - | TRBV14
TGTGCCAGCAGCCCCACAGGGGGGTGGTATGGCTACACCTTC | CASSPTGGWYGYTF | TRBJ1-2 | - | TRBD1 | TRBV2
TGTGCCAGCAGTTACCGGGCAGGGTGGAATGAGCAGTTCTTC | CASSYRAGWNEQFF | TRBJ2-1 | - | - | TRBV6-5
TGTGCCAGCAATCGACCCCCCGGGGAGCCCCAGCATTTT | CASNRPPGEPQHF | TRBJ1-5 | - | - | TRBV6-1
TGTGCCAGCCTATTTCGACAGGGTAACACCGGGGAGCTGTTTTTT | CASLFRQGNTGELFF | TRBJ2-2 | - | TRBD1 | TRBV19
TGCGCCAGCCAAGACAGTCCCTCTGGGGCCAACGTCCTGACTTTC | CASQDSPSGANVLTF | TRBJ2-6 | - | - | TRBV5-1
TGCGCCAGCAGCTTGCTCGACACCGGGGAGCTGTTTTTT | CASSLLDTGELFF | TRBJ2-2 | - | - | TRBV5-1
TGTGCCAGCAGCTTACGTTCTAGCCCGTACAATGAGCAGTTCTTC | CASSLRSSPYNEQFF | TRBJ2-1 | - | - | TRBV11-2
TGTGCCAGACCGACAGACTCCTTGATGAACACTGAAGCTTTCTTT | CARPTDSLMNTEAFF | TRBJ1-1 | once | - | TRBV6-1
TGTGCCAGCAGCTTAGAACGGGACACTTATTATCCCCAGCATTTT | CASSLERDTYYPQHF | TRBJ1-5 | - | - | TRBV5-5
TGTGCCAGCAGCTTTAATATGGGTCGGGGAGGCAATCAGCCCCAGCATTTT | CASSFNMGRGGNQPQHF | TRBJ1-5 | - | - | TRBV7-8
TGTGCCAGTAGTAGGGGGGACTCCTATAATTCACCCCTCCACTTT | CASSRGDSYNSPLHF | TRBJ1-6 | - | - | TRBV19
TGTGCCAGCAGCTTATCTCCGTCCGGGGAGCTGTTTTTT | CASSLSPSGELFF | TRBJ2-2 | - | - | TRBV11-3
TGTGCCAGCAGTCCCATAGCGGGTAGCACAGATACGCAGTATTTT | CASSPIAGSTDTQYF | TRBJ2-3 | - | TRBD2 | TRBV27
TGTGCCAGCAGCTCCACGACGGTCAGGGCCCTCCACTTT | CASSSTTVRALHF | TRBJ1-6 | - | - | TRBV7-2
TGTGCCAGTAGCCCGACAGGCACCGGGGAGCTGTTTTTT | CASSPTGTGELFF | TRBJ2-2 | - | - | TRBV19
TGTGCCAGCAGCTTAGCGGGAAGCACAGATACGCAGTATTTT | CASSLAGSTDTQYF | TRBJ2-3 | - | TRBD2 | TRBV6-4
TGTGCCAGTAATAACCTCAGGGATTCACCCCTCCACTTT | CASNNLRDSPLHF | TRBJ1-6 | - | - | TRBV19
TGTGCCAGCAGCTTAGAGCAGAACACTGAAGCTTTCTTT | CASSLEQNTEAFF | TRBJ1-1 | once | - | TRBV7-6
TGTGCCAGCAGCTTGGGACAGGTTGGTGATTCACCCCTCCACTTT | CASSLGQVGDSPLHF | TRBJ1-6 | large | TRBD1 | TRBV7-6
TGTGCCACCAGCAGAGATCGGCGGGGGTCTTTTAAACTTAGCACAGATACGCAGTATTTT | CATSRDRRGSFKLSTDTQYF | TRBJ2-3 | - | TRBD2 | TRBV15
TGTGCCAGCAGCTTAGATCTCCTAGCGGGGGGGCTCACAGATACGCAGTATTTT | CASSLDLLAGGLTDTQYF | TRBJ2-3 | once | TRBD2 | TRBV7-2
TGTGCCAGTAGTCAGGGAGGGGGTGAAAAACTGTTTTTT | CASSQGGGEKLFF | TRBJ1-4 | - | - | TRBV19
TGTGCCAGCAGCTTAGGGACTAGCGGGGGGCCGCCGGGGGGTACGCAGTATTTT | CASSLGTSGGPPGGTQYF | TRBJ2-3 | - | TRBD2 | TRBV11-2
TGCGCCAGCAGCTCGGGACTAGCGGGGAACGAGCAGTACTTC | CASSSGLAGNEQYF | TRBJ2-7 | - | TRBD2 | TRBV5-1
TGTGCCACCAGCAGAGAGGCAGGTATAGGGACAGACTATGACAATGAGCAGTTCTTC | CATSREAGIGTDYDNEQFF | TRBJ2-1 | - | TRBD1 | TRBV15
TGTGCCAGCAGCTCCCCGAACCCCCCGGTGGATACGCAGTATTTT | CASSSPNPPVDTQYF | TRBJ2-3 | - | - | TRBV11-2
TGCGCCAGCAGCCAAGGGGGGACAGACGACACTGAAGCTTTCTTT | CASSQGGTDDTEAFF | TRBJ1-1 | - | TRBD1 | TRBV4-1
TGTGCCAGCAGTGACTCGCGAGTTATGGTGAACACTGAAGCTTTCTTT | CASSDSRVMVNTEAFF | TRBJ1-1 | - | - | TRBV6-4
TGTGCCAGCAGTCCACAGGGACACCACGAGCAGTACTTC | CASSPQGHHEQYF | TRBJ2-7 | - | - | TRBV27
TGTGCCAGCAGCTTTTGGGGCAGTAAGAACGAAGCTTTCTTT | CASSFWGSKNEAFF | TRBJ1-1 | once | - | TRBV5-8
TGTGCCAGCAGCACGCGGGGGGCACCGTACAATGAGCAGTTCTTC | CASSTRGAPYNEQFF | TRBJ2-1 | once | TRBD2 | TRBV7-3
TGTGCCAGTAGTCCCTTACCCCGTCCGGGACAGGAGACCTACGAGCAGTACTTC | CASSPLPRPGQETYEQYF | TRBJ2-7 | few | TRBD1 | TRBV19
TGCAGCGTTGAAAGCGGCGGGGGGGCAGTTACGCAGTATTTT | CSVESGGGAVTQYF | TRBJ2-3 | - | TRBD2 | TRBV29-1
TGTGCCAGCGTAGGGGCCAATCAGCCCCAGCATTTT | CASVGANQPQHF | TRBJ1-5 | - | - | TRBV6-1
TGTGCCAGCAGCTTTGAGACCAGGAACACCATATATTTT | CASSFETRNTIYF | TRBJ1-3 | once | - | TRBV7-2
TGTGCCAACACAGGGGGAGAGACCCAGTACTTC | CANTGGETQYF | TRBJ2-5 | once | TRBD1 | TRBV2
TGCGCCAGCAGTCCCCGGGAACTAGCGGGGGGCCGAGGGCAGGAAGAGACCCAGTACTTC | CASSPRELAGGRGQEETQYF | TRBJ2-5 | once | TRBD2 | TRBV23-1
TGTGCCAGTCGCCAAGGGGGCGAGCAGTACTTC | CASRQGGEQYF | TRBJ2-7 | - | - | TRBV19
TGTGCCAGCAGTTGGGTGGGACAGGGAGCCTACAATGAGCAGTTCTTC | CASSWVGQGAYNEQFF | TRBJ2-1 | - | TRBD1 | TRBV11-2
TGTGCCAGCATCCGGCGGGACAGACTCTACGAGCAGTACTTC | CASIRRDRLYEQYF | TRBJ2-7 | - | - | TRBV28